These T cell receptor beta chains were read from a single sample in a study of shared clonotypes between healthy human individuals. Profiling relied on immunoSEQ multiplex PCR, and the TCRdb table lists in-frame clones only, not all of them. This sample has roughly 500,000 clones, with 90% to 96% found just once. Sequencing used naive CD4+ T cells sorted from blood. The receptors shown here come from a woman in her twenties or thirties in good health. CDR3s include the opening cysteine and the closing phenylalanine or tryptophan. The D gene is left open where the match is weak. Clone size is shown for a subset of rows, as once, few, many or a class of expanded clone.

d_call clone_size j_call v_call cdr3_aa cdr3_nt
TRBD1 NA TRBJ2-2 TRBV7-8 CASSLSGQGRIGELFF TGTGCCAGCAGCCTTTCGGGACAGGGGAGAATCGGGGAGCTGTTTTTT
TRBD1 NA TRBJ1-1 TRBV18 CASSPGDREAFF TGTGCCAGCTCACCGGGGGACAGAGAAGCTTTCTTT
TRBD2 NA TRBJ2-3 TRBV28 CASSFHKREAPIDTQYF TGTGCCAGCAGTTTCCATAAGCGGGAGGCCCCTATAGATACGCAGTATTTT
NA NA TRBJ1-5 TRBV10-3 CAIAAGVGQPQHF TGTGCCATCGCGGCGGGCGTTGGTCAGCCCCAGCATTTT
TRBD2 NA TRBJ2-7 TRBV5-6 CASSEGTRSEQYF TGTGCCAGCAGCGAGGGGACTAGAAGTGAGCAGTACTTC
TRBD1 NA TRBJ2-1 TRBV29-1 CSVEGILRQGSEQFF TGCAGCGTTGAAGGGATCCTTAGACAGGGTTCTGAGCAGTTCTTC
NA NA TRBJ2-7 TRBV15 CATSRDQARSYEQYF TGTGCCACCAGCAGAGATCAGGCTAGGTCCTACGAGCAGTACTTC
TRBD2 NA TRBJ2-1 TRBV7-8 CASSPFLWEREAEQFF TGTGCCAGCAGCCCTTTCCTTTGGGAGCGGGAGGCTGAGCAGTTCTTC
NA NA TRBJ1-2 TRBV28 CASSFPRGGYTF TGTGCCAGCAGTTTTCCAAGGGGAGGCTACACCTTC
TRBD2 NA TRBJ2-3 TRBV28 CASSLGLAGGGSGPDTQYF TGTGCCAGCAGTTTGGGGTTAGCGGGAGGGGGATCGGGCCCAGATACGCAGTATTTT
NA NA TRBJ2-1 TRBV6-5 CASSRRPVRNNEQFF TGTGCCAGCAGCCGTCGCCCCGTTCGTAACAATGAGCAGTTCTTC
NA NA TRBJ2-7 TRBV18 CASSPKTVSYEQYF TGTGCCAGCTCACCTAAGACGGTCTCCTACGAGCAGTACTTC
TRBD2 once TRBJ2-2 TRBV5-4 CASSFGGTSGNTGELFF TGTGCCAGCAGCTTTGGGGGGACTAGCGGAAACACCGGGGAGCTGTTTTTT
NA NA TRBJ2-7 TRBV4-2 CASSQVGDSSYEQYF TGTGCCAGCAGCCAAGTAGGCGACTCCTCCTACGAGCAGTACTTC
NA NA TRBJ2-5 TRBV7-8 CASSSRRDNRYETQYF TGTGCCAGCAGCTCCAGACGGGACAATAGATATGAGACCCAGTACTTC
NA NA TRBJ2-2 TRBV11-2 CASSLYSAANTGELFF TGTGCCAGCAGCTTATATTCAGCTGCGAACACCGGGGAGCTGTTTTTT
TRBD1 NA TRBJ1-2 TRBV6-6 CASSSTGTALYGYTF TGTGCCAGCAGTTCGACCGGGACAGCACTCTATGGCTACACCTTC
NA few TRBJ1-2 TRBV4-1 CASSHLTDHYGYTF TGCGCCAGCAGCCATCTGACGGACCATTATGGCTACACCTTC
TRBD1 NA TRBJ1-2 TRBV18 CASSPTGAEGYTF TGTGCCAGCTCACCAACAGGGGCGGAGGGCTACACCTTC
NA NA TRBJ2-2 TRBV27 CASSLSQGELFF TGTGCCAGCAGTTTATCTCAAGGGGAGCTGTTTTTT
NA NA TRBJ1-4 TRBV19 CASRPATNEKLFF TGTGCCAGTCGACCTGCAACTAATGAAAAACTGTTTTTT
NA once TRBJ1-4 TRBV28 CASSLPATNEKLFF TGTGCCAGCAGCCTCCCGGCAACTAATGAAAAACTGTTTTTT
TRBD2 NA TRBJ2-3 TRBV30 CAWSVAGVITDTQYF TGTGCCTGGAGCGTAGCGGGAGTTATCACAGATACGCAGTATTTT
NA NA TRBJ2-1 TRBV10-3 CAIRTGENNEQFF TGTGCCATCAGAACGGGAGAGAACAATGAGCAGTTCTTC
NA NA TRBJ2-5 TRBV27 CASSFGGTGNEETQYF TGTGCCAGCAGTTTCGGGGGGACAGGCAATGAGGAGACCCAGTACTTC
NA NA TRBJ2-2 TRBV11-2 CASSPWAANTGELFF TGTGCCAGCAGCCCTTGGGCAGCGAACACCGGGGAGCTGTTTTTT
NA NA TRBJ2-7 TRBV7-6 CASSEGGLAYEQYF TGTGCCAGCAGCGAGGGGGGATTGGCCTACGAGCAGTACTTC